Following are 27 T cell receptor beta chains from one sample sequenced in a study of control samples from healthy donors and cancer patients. Libraries were prepared by immunoSEQ multiplex PCR; TCRdb keeps only in-frame clonotypes and omits some of them. The table has some 96,000 clones, about 90% seen once. The sample was blood. These receptors originate from a woman between 45 and 60 years old in good health.

In its sample, this clone was seen once. The rearrangement links TRBV6-6 to TRBJ1-2; no clear D. Trimming pared 5 bases from V and 8 bases from J, leaving 12 bases between. Germline V gene sequence: CDR1 MNHNY, CDR2 SVGAGI (reference sequence). This CDR3 region has 12 residues. In nucleotides, the CDR3 is TGTGCCAGCAGTAGGGATCTTCCCGGCTACACCTTC. Translated: CASSRDLPGYTF.

This chain connects TRBV2 to TRBJ2-3; a possible D gene is TRBD2 (6 bases). Trimming stripped 4 bases from V and 1 base from J, with 15 bases between. The CDR3 spans 16 residues. Germline CDR1 reads SNHLY; CDR2 reads FYNNEI. CDR3 amino acids: CASSGGTPAGTDTQYF. In DNA, the CDR3 is TGTGCCAGCAGTGGGGGGACTCCTGCTGGCACAGATACGCAGTATTTT.

This sequence joins TRBV5-1 and TRBJ2-2; no clear D. The germline V gene has CDR1 SGHRS and CDR2 YFSETQ. Between the trimmed V and J ends, which lost 0 bases and 1 base, there was a span of 7 bases. There are 15 residues in the CDR3. The CDR3 here is CASSLGHRNTGELFF. The CDR3 coding sequence is TGCGCCAGCAGCTTGGGACACCGGAACACCGGGGAGCTGTTTTTT.

This clone has just a few counts. The chain is built from TRBV7-3 and TRBJ2-6; a weak D match, TRBD1 (6 bases). The CDR3 has 18 amino acids. Germline V gene data show CDR1 as SGHTA and CDR2 as FQGTGA. The V gene lost 2 bases and the J gene lost 1 base, with 15 bases spanning the gap. The DNA for the CDR3 is TGTGCCAGCAGCTTATACCCGGGACAACAATCTGGGGCCAACGTCCTGACTTTC. Encoded protein: CASSLYPGQQSGANVLTF.

The rearrangement joins TRBV6-4 to TRBJ2-1; 12 bases agree with TRBD2. Germline V gives CDR1 MRHNA, CDR2 SNTAGT. V lost 0 bases, J lost 6 bases, and 3 bases stayed unmatched. CDR3 length: 16 amino acids. The CDR3 loop is CASSDSSTSGSNEQFF. As DNA, the CDR3 is TGTGCCAGCAGTGACTCGTCGACTAGCGGGAGCAATGAGCAGTTCTTC.

The chain links TRBV30 to TRBJ1-5, with a possible D match to TRBD1 (5 bases). This CDR3 has 13 amino acids. V dropped 2 bases and J dropped 7 bases, with 12 bases sitting between them. The germline CDR1 and CDR2 sequences are GTSNPN and SVGIG (reference sequence). The CDR3 sequence is CAWSRGGGQPQHF. The CDR3 region has the DNA TGTGCCTGGAGTCGCGGGGGAGGGCAGCCCCAGCATTTT.

In this sample, this clone turned up once. This chain joins TRBV5-1 and TRBJ2-5; D is possibly TRBD1 (7 bases). CDR1 and CDR2 from the germline V gene are SGHRS and YFSETQ. Trimming took 4 bases from V and 5 from J, leaving 18 bases between them. This CDR3 has 15 residues. The CDR3 coding sequence is TGCGCCAGCAGCCGGGACTCAGGGGGTAGGGAGACCCAGTACTTC. Translation: CASSRDSGGRETQYF.

This sequence joins TRBV11-2 and TRBJ2-2, with 12 bases fitting TRBD1. Germline CDR1 and CDR2: SGHAT and FQNNGV. The V and J ends lost 6 bases and 6 bases, in that order; junction bases with no gene match: 11. This CDR3 region has 17 residues. The CDR3 protein is CASSPQSGTGGSGELFF. CDR3 sequence (DNA): TGTGCCAGCAGTCCCCAATCCGGGACAGGGGGCTCCGGGGAGCTGTTTTTT.

The V gene is TRBV6-1, the J gene TRBJ1-3; 7 bases match TRBD1. This CDR3 is built from 16 residues. Trimming removed 3 bases from V and 3 bases from J; junction bases left unmatched: 8. The germline V gene encodes CDR1 MNHNS and CDR2 SASEGT. The CDR3 coding sequence is TGTGCCAGCAGTGACGCCGACAGGGCAGGTGGAAACACCATATATTTT. It yields the protein CASSDADRAGGNTIYF.

The chain combines TRBV7-2 with TRBJ1-2; D is uncertain. The CDR3 totals 13 residues. V was shortened by 1 base and J by 0 bases, with 3 bases between the two germline ends. Germline V CDR1 and CDR2: SGHTA, FQGNSA. CDR3 coding DNA: TGTGCCAGCAGCTTAGGGGCTAACTATGGCTACACCTTC. This gives the protein CASSLGANYGYTF.

The J gene is TRBJ1-5, the V gene TRBV19; D might be TRBD1 (6 bases). CDR1 and CDR2 from the germline V gene are LNHDA and SQIVND (reference sequence). The V and J ends lost 1 base and 0 bases respectively, with 22 bases between them. This CDR3 spans 20 amino acids. CDR3 DNA: TGTGCCAGTAGTATAGTTAGCCTAAGGGCGGGGGCATATAGCAATCAGCCCCAGCATTTT. Translated: CASSIVSLRAGAYSNQPQHF.

This clone was counted a single time. The V gene is TRBV25-1, the J gene TRBJ2-7; D remains unclear. From germline, CDR1 is MGHDK and CDR2 SYGVNS. The CDR3 totals 16 residues. Trimming pared 1 base from V and 3 bases from J, leaving 16 bases between. In DNA form, the CDR3 reads TGTGCCAGCAGTGAATGGGTAAGGCCGACCTTCTACGAGCAGTACTTC. It specifies CASSEWVRPTFYEQYF.

Worth noting for this clone: The junction departs from the called germline gene at one end, perhaps through a read error. This sample also contains other DNA sequences that code for the same CDR3. J is TRBJ1-6 and V is TRBV19; no clear D. The CDR3 extends over 14 amino acids. From germline, CDR1 is LNHDA and CDR2 SQIVND (reference sequence). The CDR3 nucleotides read TGTGCCAGTAGTATAGGCAGTAATAATTCACCTCTCCACTTT. It yields the protein CASSIGSNNSPLHF.

The rearrangement joins TRBV7-9 to TRBJ2-3, with a weak D call TRBD2 (6 bases). CDR1 and CDR2 from the germline V gene are SEHNR and FQNEAQ (reference sequence). V gave up 1 base and J gave up 3 bases, with 11 bases separating them. The CDR3 covers 15 residues. The CDR3 reads CASSLVGLVTDTQYF. In DNA, the CDR3 is TGTGCCAGCAGCTTAGTGGGACTTGTGACAGATACGCAGTATTTT.

The chain combines TRBV2 with TRBJ2-4; D tentatively reads TRBD1 or TRBD2 (5 bases each). Trimming left V 2 bases short and J 11 bases short, with 13 bases between. CDR1 and CDR2 (germline): SNHLY, FYNNEI. The CDR3 is 13 residues long. DNA for the CDR3: TGTGCCAGCAGTGAACCACCGGGACGCTTTCAGTACTTC. Protein product: CASSEPPGRFQYF.

The chain employs TRBV6-2 or TRBV6-3 and TRBJ2-1; the match to TRBD2 covers 7 bases. Losses at the gene ends were 5 bases for V and 1 base for J; bases not matched to a gene: 8. This CDR3 has 16 residues. Germline loops: CDR1 MNHEY, CDR2 SVGEGT. CDR3 DNA sequence: TGTGCCAGCAGTCCGGGAGGACAACCGTCCTACAATGAGCAGTTCTTC. It specifies CASSPGGQPSYNEQFF.

The chain couples TRBV4-1 to TRBJ2-6, with D possibly being TRBD1 or TRBD2 (5 bases each). CDR3 length: 17 amino acids. Germline V gene sequence: CDR1 MGHRA, CDR2 YSYEKL. The V end was cut by 1 base, the J end by 0 bases, with 10 bases between. CDR3 loop: CASSQAMRGSGANVLTF. The CDR3 DNA is TGCGCCAGCAGCCAAGCCATGAGGGGCTCTGGGGCCAACGTCCTGACTTTC.

DNA of the CDR3: TGTGCCAGCCGCCCTATTTCCGGACAGGGTTACAATGAGCAGTTCTTC. It encodes CASRPISGQGYNEQFF. This sequence joins TRBV6-2 or TRBV6-3 and TRBJ2-1, with 8 nucleotides matching TRBD1. Trimming cost V 8 bases and J 4 bases; bases outside gene matches: 13. CDR1 and CDR2 (germline): MNHEY, SVGEGT. The CDR3 sequence is 16 residues long.

In its sample, this clone was seen once. The chain recombines TRBV19 with TRBJ1-5; a weak D match, TRBD1 (5 bases). The CDR3 runs 16 residues. V lost 4 bases and J lost 3, with 16 bases in between. Germline V gene data show CDR1 as LNHDA and CDR2 as SQIVND (reference sequence). The CDR3: CASSTIDSSLNQPQHF. Here the CDR3 DNA reads TGTGCCAGTAGTACAATAGACAGCTCACTCAATCAGCCCCAGCATTTT.

The chain recombines TRBV18 with TRBJ2-2; TRBD2 agrees at 8 bases. The junction had 5 bases not matched to a gene; V was cut back by 2 bases and J by 0 bases. Germline-derived CDR1 and CDR2 are KGHSH and LQKENI. The CDR3 is made up of 17 amino acids. The CDR3 nucleotides read TGTGCCAGCTCACCAAAGCCAGCGGGAGCGAACACCGGGGAGCTGTTTTTT. This sequence encodes CASSPKPAGANTGELFF. Based on the CDR3 plus reference TRBV18 and TRBJ2-2, the full variable domain is NAGVMQNPRHLVRRRGQEARLRCSPMKGHSHVYWYRQLPEEGLKFMVYLQKENIIDESGMPKERFSAEFPKEGPSILRIQQVVRGDSAAYFCASSPKPAGANTGELFFGEGSRLTVL.

The rearrangement links TRBV19 to TRBJ2-3, with D tentatively TRBD2 (6 bases). Between the trimmed V and J ends, which lost 5 bases and 8 bases, there was a span of 17 bases. This CDR3 is 14 amino acids long. Germline V lookup: CDR1 LNHDA, CDR2 SQIVND (reference sequence). In DNA form, the CDR3 reads TGTGCCAGTAGTTCAGGGACTTCCCTCGTTACGCAGTATTTT. This translates into CASSSGTSLVTQYF.

This rearrangement joins TRBV5-1 to TRBJ2-3, with D hard to call. Germline loops: CDR1 SGHRS, CDR2 YFSETQ. The CDR3 is made up of 15 amino acids. Trimming shortened V by 4 bases and J by 0 bases, and 12 bases separated the two germline ends. CDR3 in DNA: TGCGCCAGCAGCCCGCCAGCCTTTAGCACAGATACGCAGTATTTT. Its protein is CASSPPAFSTDTQYF.

This rearrangement joins TRBV9 to TRBJ1-3; the match to TRBD1 covers 7 bases. The CDR3 loop spans 16 amino acids. Trimming cost V 0 bases and J 2 bases; bases outside gene matches: 5. Germline V gene data show CDR1 as SGDLS and CDR2 as YYNGEE. DNA of the CDR3: TGTGCCAGCAGCGTAGGGAACAGGGGAACTGGAAACACCATATATTTT. As protein: CASSVGNRGTGNTIYF.

The chain is built from TRBV11-2 and TRBJ2-3; TRBD2 matches at 13 bases. The CDR3 extends over 15 amino acids. CDR1 SGHAT and CDR2 FQNNGV come from the germline V gene. Trimming removed 4 bases from V and 6 bases from J; junction bases left unmatched: 4. In DNA form, the CDR3 reads TGTGCCAGCAGCTGGACTAGCGGGAGTGCGGATACGCAGTATTTT. Its protein product is CASSWTSGSADTQYF.

The table lists this clone with a few counts. The chain has TRBV29-1 and TRBJ1-1; 8 bases are shared with TRBD1. This CDR3 region has 15 residues. V gave up 6 bases and J gave up 11 bases; unmatched junction bases: 20. The V gene's germline CDR1 is SQVTM and CDR2 ANQGSEA. The CDR3 spells CSVLGSLDRGANAFF. CDR3 DNA: TGCAGCGTCCTCGGGAGCCTTGACAGGGGCGCGAATGCTTTCTTT.

The V and J genes are TRBV11-2 and TRBJ2-1, with D possibly being TRBD1 (5 bases). Germline loops: CDR1 SGHAT, CDR2 FQNNGV. The CDR3 is 15 amino acids. V was pared by 4 bases and J by 4 bases, with 14 bases between. DNA of the CDR3: TGTGCCAGCAGCTCCAGGGAAAGGGCTTACAATGAGCAGTTCTTC. Translated: CASSSRERAYNEQFF.

The chain is built from TRBV10-3 and TRBJ2-6, with no clear D. CDR3 length: 15 amino acids. Looked up from germline, CDR1 is ENHRY and CDR2 is SYGVKD. V dropped 5 bases and J dropped 1 base, with 9 bases sitting between them. CDR3 DNA sequence: TGTGCCATCAGTCCACAGCTATCTGGGGCCAACGTCCTGACTTTC. Amino acids: CAISPQLSGANVLTF.